These T cell receptor beta chains were read from a single sample in a study of shared clonotypes between healthy human individuals. The protocol was immunoSEQ multiplex PCR, while the TCRdb copy is restricted to in-frame clones and leaves out a portion. Of around 530,000 clones listed, around three quarters are singletons. Sequences were obtained from PBMCs. Source of these receptors: a woman between 40 and 55 years old in good health. Some clones in this sample may be carry-over from other donors' samples. CDR3s include the opening cysteine and the closing phenylalanine or tryptophan. The D gene is left open where the match is weak. Clone size is given for some rows only: seen once, a few or many times, or a class if the clone is expanded.

j_gene | v_gene | abundance | d_gene | CDR3nt | CDR3aa
TRBJ2-1 | TRBV4-1 | NA | NA | TGCGCCAGCAGCCTAGTCATCAGGGTCGGGGAGCAGTTCTTC | CASSLVIRVGEQFF
TRBJ2-1 | TRBV7-2 | NA | NA | TGTGCCAGCAGCTTAAAAGACTACCCACGGTTCTTC | CASSLKDYPRFF
TRBJ1-5 | TRBV28 | NA | NA | TGTGCCAGCAGTTCCCCCTCGGGGCCCCAGCATTTT | CASSSPSGPQHF
TRBJ1-4 | TRBV5-4 | NA | TRBD1 | TGTGCCAGCAGCTTGTCCCAAGGGGTACAGGGGGGACCTGAAAAACTGTTTTTT | CASSLSQGVQGGPEKLFF
TRBJ2-3 | TRBV30 | few | TRBD1 | TGTGCCTGGACAACCTACCGGGACAGGGCAAGAAGGGATACGCAGTATTTT | CAWTTYRDRARRDTQYF
TRBJ1-5 | TRBV10-3 | NA | NA | TGTGCCATCAGTGAGACAGGAGGCAATCAGCCCCAGCATTTT | CAISETGGNQPQHF
TRBJ2-5 | TRBV11-3 | NA | TRBD2 | TGTGCCAGCAGCCCGGGACTAGCGGGAGGGATGTACCAAGAGACCCAGTACTTC | CASSPGLAGGMYQETQYF
TRBJ2-5 | TRBV30 | NA | NA | TGTGCCTGGAGTGTGAGGGAGACCCAGTACTTC | CAWSVRETQYF
TRBJ1-1 | TRBV28 | NA | TRBD1 | TGTGCCAGCAGTTCAGGACAGGGGGTTAGCACTGAAGCTTTCTTT | CASSSGQGVSTEAFF
TRBJ2-1 | TRBV28 | NA | NA | TGTGCCAGCAGTTTAGACTGGGGTAACAATGAGCAGTTCTTC | CASSLDWGNNEQFF
TRBJ2-2 | TRBV5-1 | NA | TRBD1 | TGCGCCAGCAGCCAGGGACAGGGGGTTCGTAGCGGGGAGCTGTTTTTT | CASSQGQGVRSGELFF
TRBJ2-7 | TRBV7-9 | NA | TRBD1 | TGTGCCAGCAGCAAACAGGGGGCAGACGAGCAGTACTTC | CASSKQGADEQYF
TRBJ2-2 | TRBV19 | NA | NA | TGTGCCAGTAGTATCCCGCGGGCTCGGGGTGAGACCGGGGAGCTGTTTTTT | CASSIPRARGETGELFF
TRBJ1-1 | TRBV2 | NA | NA | TGTGCCAGCAGCCCCTCTGGGGCGGCACTGAACACTGAAGCTTTCTTT | CASSPSGAALNTEAFF
TRBJ1-3 | TRBV19 | NA | NA | TGTGCCAGTACCGGACGGTCCTACACCACCATATATTTT | CASTGRSYTTIYF
TRBJ1-5 | TRBV28 | NA | NA | TGTGCCAGCAGTCCCCCGAATCAGCCCCAGCATTTT | CASSPPNQPQHF
TRBJ1-2 | TRBV2 | NA | NA | TGTGCCAGCAGTGACGGCAGTAACTATGGCTACACCTTC | CASSDGSNYGYTF
TRBJ1-2 | TRBV28 | few | NA | TGTGCCAGCAGTTTAGAAAAGCTTGTCTACACCTTC | CASSLEKLVYTF
TRBJ2-7 | TRBV28 | NA | TRBD2 | TGTGCCACCGGACTAGCGGGAGGACGCCTATACGAGCAGTACTTC | CATGLAGGRLYEQYF
TRBJ2-2 | TRBV29-1 | NA | NA | TGCAGCGTTGATCGTGGCAGGGAGCTGTTTTTT | CSVDRGRELFF
TRBJ1-4 | TRBV19 | NA | TRBD1 | TGTGCCAGTAGTTCTCCCGGGACAGGGGATGAAAAACTGTTTTTT | CASSSPGTGDEKLFF
TRBJ1-1 | TRBV7-3 | NA | NA | TGTGCCAGCAGCTTAACTGGGGGTGACACTGAAGCTTTCTTT | CASSLTGGDTEAFF